This T cell receptor beta chain came from a study of radiotherapy plus CTLA-4 blockade in lung cancer. Study summary: Disease control was seen in 31% of patients, objective responses in about 18%. Overall study results and limits: Peripheral blood showed expansion of tumor-derived TCR clones after radiotherapy and ipilimumab. In blood, early T cell clone dynamics reportedly predicted response best, together with interferon-beta.

Notes on this clone: Its antigen is undetermined.

Using immunoSEQ multiplex PCR, the repertoire was profiled, and TCRdb retains in-frame clones only, with some absent. The sample lists about 120,000 clones; about 83% were seen once. The CDR3 is 14 amino acids. The V end was cut by 6 bases, the J end by 11 bases, with 22 bases between. The germline gives CDR1 MNHEY, CDR2 SMNVEV (reference sequence). This receptor was obtained from a human donor with non-small cell lung cancer who had a partial response to radiotherapy plus ipilimumab. This material consisted of peripheral blood, taken from a patient treated with radiotherapy plus ipilimumab. The chain employs TRBV27 and TRBJ2-5; D gene ambiguous. Here the CDR3 reads CASSRTDSMREQYF. The CDR3 DNA sequence: TGTGCCAGCAGCCGCACCGACTCCATGAGAGAGCAGTACTTC.